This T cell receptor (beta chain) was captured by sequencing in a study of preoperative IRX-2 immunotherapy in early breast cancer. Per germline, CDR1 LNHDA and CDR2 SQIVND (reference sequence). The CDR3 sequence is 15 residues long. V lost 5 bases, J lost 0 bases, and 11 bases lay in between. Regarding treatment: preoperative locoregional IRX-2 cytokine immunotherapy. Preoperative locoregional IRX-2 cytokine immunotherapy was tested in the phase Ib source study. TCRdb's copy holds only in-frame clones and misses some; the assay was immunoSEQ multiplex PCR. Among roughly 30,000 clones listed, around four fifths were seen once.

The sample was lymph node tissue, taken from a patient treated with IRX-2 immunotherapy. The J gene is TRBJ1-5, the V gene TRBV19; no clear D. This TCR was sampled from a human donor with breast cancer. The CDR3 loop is CASSPSPRSNQPQHF. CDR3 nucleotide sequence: TGTGCCAGTAGTCCCTCCCCTCGTAGCAATCAGCCCCAGCATTTT.